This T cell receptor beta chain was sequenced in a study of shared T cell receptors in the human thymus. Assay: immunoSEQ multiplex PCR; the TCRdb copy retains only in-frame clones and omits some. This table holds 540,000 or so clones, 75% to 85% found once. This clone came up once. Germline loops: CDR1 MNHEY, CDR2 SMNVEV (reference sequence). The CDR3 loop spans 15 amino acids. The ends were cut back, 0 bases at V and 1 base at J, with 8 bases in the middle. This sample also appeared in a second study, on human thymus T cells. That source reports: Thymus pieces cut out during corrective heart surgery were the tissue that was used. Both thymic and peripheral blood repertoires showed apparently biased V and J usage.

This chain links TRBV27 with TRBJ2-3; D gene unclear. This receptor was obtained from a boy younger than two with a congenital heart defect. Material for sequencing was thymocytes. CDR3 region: CASSLSRCCTDTQYF. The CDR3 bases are TGTGCCAGCAGTTTATCGAGGTGTTGCACAGATACGCAGTATTTT.